Sequencing of this TCR beta chain was carried out in a study of T-cell memory formation after mild COVID-19. Overall study: Largely, TCR clusters stayed within a single donor. Study conclusions and caveats: Within pre-infection memory, some responding clones were found, suggesting cross-reactive memory joined.

The CDR3 totals 16 residues. Points on this clonotype: Its antigen is undetermined.

TCRdb recomputed calls from the 5' RACE reads with MiXCR, one row per CDR3 protein. The sample has around 370,000 distinct CDR3 sequences, about 21% seen once. Sequences were obtained from PBMCs or a T cell subset sorted from them (not recorded which). The rearrangement uses TRBV3-2 and TRBJ2-7; TRBD2 is the table's D call and was not checked against the DNA. TRBV3-2 is given as a pseudogene. The clonotype comes from an adult woman who had mild COVID-19 (a few samples of this study predate the infection). Cell type and time point are not known. The chain's CDR3 is CASSQGAWDYKYEQYF. In nucleotides, the CDR3 is TGTGCCAGCAGCCAAGGTGCTTGGGACTACAAATACGAGCAGTACTTC.